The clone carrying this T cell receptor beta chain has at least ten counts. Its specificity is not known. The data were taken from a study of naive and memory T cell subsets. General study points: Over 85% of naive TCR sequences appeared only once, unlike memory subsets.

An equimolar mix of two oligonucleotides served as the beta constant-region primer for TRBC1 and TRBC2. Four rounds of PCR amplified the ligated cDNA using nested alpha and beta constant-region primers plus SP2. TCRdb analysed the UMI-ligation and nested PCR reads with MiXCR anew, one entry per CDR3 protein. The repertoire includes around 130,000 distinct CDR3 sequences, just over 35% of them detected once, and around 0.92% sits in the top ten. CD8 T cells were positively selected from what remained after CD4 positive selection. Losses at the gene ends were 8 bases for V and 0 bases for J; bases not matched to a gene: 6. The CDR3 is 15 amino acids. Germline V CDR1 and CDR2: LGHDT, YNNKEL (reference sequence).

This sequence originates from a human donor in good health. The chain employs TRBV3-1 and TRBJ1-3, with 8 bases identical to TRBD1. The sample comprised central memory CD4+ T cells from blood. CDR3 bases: TGTGCCAGCGCCGGGACAGGAGCCTCTGGAAACACCATATATTTT. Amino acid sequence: CASAGTGASGNTIYF.